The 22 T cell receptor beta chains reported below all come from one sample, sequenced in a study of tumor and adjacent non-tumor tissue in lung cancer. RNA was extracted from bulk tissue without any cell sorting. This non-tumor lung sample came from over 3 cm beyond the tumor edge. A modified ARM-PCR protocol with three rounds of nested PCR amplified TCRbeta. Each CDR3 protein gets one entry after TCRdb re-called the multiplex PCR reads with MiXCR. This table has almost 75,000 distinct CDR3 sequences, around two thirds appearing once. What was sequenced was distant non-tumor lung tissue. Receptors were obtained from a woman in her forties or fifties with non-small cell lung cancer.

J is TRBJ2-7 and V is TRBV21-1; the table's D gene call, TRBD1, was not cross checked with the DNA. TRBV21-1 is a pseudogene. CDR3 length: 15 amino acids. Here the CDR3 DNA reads TGTGCCAGCAGCCCCTGGGACAGGCCCTCCTACGAGCAGTACTTC. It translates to CASSPWDRPSYEQYF.

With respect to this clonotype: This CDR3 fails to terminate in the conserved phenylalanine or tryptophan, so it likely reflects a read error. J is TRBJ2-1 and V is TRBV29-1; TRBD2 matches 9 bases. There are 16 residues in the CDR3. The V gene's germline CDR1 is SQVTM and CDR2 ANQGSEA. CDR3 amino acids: CGVEDPQREDYNEQFL. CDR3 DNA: TGCGGCGTTGAAGATCCTCAGCGGGAGGACTACAATGAGCAGTTCCTC.

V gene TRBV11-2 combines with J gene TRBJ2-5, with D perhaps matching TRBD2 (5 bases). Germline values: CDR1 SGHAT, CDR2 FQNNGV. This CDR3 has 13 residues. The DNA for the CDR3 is TGTACCGCCACCCCAGCCGGGATGGGGATCCAGTACTTC. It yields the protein CTATPAGMGIQYF.

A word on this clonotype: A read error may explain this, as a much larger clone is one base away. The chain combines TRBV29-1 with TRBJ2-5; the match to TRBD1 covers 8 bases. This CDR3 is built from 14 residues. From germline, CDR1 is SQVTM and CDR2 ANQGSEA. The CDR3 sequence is CNVEEQGALETQYF. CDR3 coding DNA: TGCAACGTTGAAGAGCAGGGGGCGTTAGAGACCCAGTACTTC.

The CDR3 DNA reads as TGTGCCAGCATGGGGTCTTACTCCTACGAGCAGTACTTC. This encodes CASMGSYSYEQYF. V and J are TRBV28 and TRBJ2-7; unclear D gene. CDR1 is MDHEN and CDR2 is SYDVKM in the germline V gene. This CDR3 has 13 amino acids. Deletions cut 7 bases from V and 0 bases from J, with 10 bases between.

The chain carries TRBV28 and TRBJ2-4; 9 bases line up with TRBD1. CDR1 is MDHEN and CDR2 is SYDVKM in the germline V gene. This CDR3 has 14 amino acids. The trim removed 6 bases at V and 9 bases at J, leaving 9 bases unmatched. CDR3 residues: CASSLRTGVGIQYF. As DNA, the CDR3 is TGTGCCAGCAGCCTACGGACAGGGGTGGGCATTCAGTACTTC.

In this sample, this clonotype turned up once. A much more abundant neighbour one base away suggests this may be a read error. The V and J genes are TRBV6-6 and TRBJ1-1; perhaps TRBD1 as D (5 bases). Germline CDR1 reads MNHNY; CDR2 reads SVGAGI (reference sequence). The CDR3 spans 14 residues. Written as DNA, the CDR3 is TGTGCCAGCAGTTACTCGAATAGGGACCCTGAAGCTATCTTT. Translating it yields CASSYSNRDPEAIF.

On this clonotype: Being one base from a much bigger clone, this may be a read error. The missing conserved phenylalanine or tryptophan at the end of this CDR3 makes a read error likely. The CDR3 DNA follows: TGTGCCAGCAGTTTAGTGGCGTCCTATGGCTACACCGTC. Its translation is CASSLVASYGYTV. This sequence joins TRBV28 and TRBJ1-2; D call uncertain. CDR1 is MDHEN and CDR2 is SYDVKM in the germline V gene. V was cut by 2 bases and J by 4 bases, with 8 bases left in between. This CDR3 is built from 13 residues.

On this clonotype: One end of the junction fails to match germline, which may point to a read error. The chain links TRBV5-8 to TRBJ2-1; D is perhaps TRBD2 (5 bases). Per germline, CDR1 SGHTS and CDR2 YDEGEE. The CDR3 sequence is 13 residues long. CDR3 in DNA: TGTGCCAGCACCTTGGAGGAGGAAACTGAGCAGTTCTTC. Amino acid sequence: CASTLEEETEQFF.

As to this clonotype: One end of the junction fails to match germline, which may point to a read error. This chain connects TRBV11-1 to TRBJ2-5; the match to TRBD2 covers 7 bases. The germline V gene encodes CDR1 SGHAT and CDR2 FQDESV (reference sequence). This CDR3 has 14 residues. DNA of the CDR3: TGTGCCAGCAGCATCGCCACTAGCGTAGAGATCCAGTACTTC. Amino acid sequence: CASSIATSVEIQYF.

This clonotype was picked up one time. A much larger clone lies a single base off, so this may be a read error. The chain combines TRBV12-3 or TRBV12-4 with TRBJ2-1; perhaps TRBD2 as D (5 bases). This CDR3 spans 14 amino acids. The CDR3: CASRSGRDYNKQFF. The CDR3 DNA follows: TGTGCCAGCAGGAGCGGACGGGATTACAATAAGCAGTTCTTC.

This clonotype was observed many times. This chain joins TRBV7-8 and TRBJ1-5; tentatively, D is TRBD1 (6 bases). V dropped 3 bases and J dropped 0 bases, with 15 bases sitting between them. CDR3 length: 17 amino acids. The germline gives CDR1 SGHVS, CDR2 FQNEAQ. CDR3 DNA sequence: TGTGCCAGCAGCTTGATGGGGGGGCAACGTAGCAATCAGCCCCAGCATTTT. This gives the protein CASSLMGGQRSNQPQHF.

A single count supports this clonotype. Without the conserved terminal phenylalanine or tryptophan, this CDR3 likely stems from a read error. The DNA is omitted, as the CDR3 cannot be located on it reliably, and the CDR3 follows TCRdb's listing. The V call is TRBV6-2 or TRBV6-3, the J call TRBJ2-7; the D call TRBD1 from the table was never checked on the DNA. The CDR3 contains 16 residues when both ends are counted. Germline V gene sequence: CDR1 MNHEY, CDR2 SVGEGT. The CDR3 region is CASSDRAPGQNYEQYI.

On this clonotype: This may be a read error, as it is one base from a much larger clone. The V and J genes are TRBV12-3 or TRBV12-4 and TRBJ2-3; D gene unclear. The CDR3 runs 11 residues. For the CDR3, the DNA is TGTGCCAGCAGTTCCACAAATACGCAGTATTTT. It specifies CASSSTNTQYF.

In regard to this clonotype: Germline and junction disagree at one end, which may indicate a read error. The DNA of the CDR3 is TGCAGTGCTAGTACTAGTGCTAACACAAACGAGCAGCACTTC. This gives the protein CSASTSANTNEQHF. The V and J genes are TRBV20-1 and TRBJ2-7, with a tentative D call TRBD2 (5 bases). The length of the CDR3 is 14 residues. Germline V CDR1 and CDR2: DFQATT, SNEGSKA (reference sequence).

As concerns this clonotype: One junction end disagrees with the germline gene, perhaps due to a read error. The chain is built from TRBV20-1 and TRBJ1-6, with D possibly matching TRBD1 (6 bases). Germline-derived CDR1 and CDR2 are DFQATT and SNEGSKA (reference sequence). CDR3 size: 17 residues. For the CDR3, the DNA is TGCAGTGCTAGAGGTTGGGCAGGGGCATCTAATAATTCGCCCCTCCACTTT. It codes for CSARGWAGASNNSPLHF.

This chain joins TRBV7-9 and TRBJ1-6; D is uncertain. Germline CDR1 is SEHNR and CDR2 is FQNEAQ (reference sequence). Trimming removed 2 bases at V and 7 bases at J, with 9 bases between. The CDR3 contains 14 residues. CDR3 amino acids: CASSLNSDNSPLHF. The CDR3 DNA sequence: TGTGCCAGCAGCTTAAACAGTGACAATTCACCCCTCCACTTT.

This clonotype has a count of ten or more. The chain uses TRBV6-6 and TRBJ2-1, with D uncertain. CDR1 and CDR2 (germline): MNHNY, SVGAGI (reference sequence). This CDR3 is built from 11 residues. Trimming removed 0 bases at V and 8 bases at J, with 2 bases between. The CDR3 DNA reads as TGTGCCAGCAGTTACTCCCATGAGCAGTTCTTC. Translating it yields CASSYSHEQFF.

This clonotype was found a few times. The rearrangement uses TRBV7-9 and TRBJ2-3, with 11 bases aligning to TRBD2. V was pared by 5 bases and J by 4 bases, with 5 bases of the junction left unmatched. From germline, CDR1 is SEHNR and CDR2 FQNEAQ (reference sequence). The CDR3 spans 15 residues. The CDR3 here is CASSQIAGGSDTQYF. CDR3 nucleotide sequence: TGTGCCAGCAGCCAAATAGCGGGAGGGTCAGATACGCAGTATTTT. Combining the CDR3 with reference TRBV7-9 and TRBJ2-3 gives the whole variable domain DTGVSQNPRHKITKRGQNVTFRCDPISEHNRLYWYRQTLGQGPEFLTYFQNEAQLEKSRLLSDRFSAERPKGSFSTLEIQRTEQGDSAMYLCASSQIAGGSDTQYFGPGTRLTVL.

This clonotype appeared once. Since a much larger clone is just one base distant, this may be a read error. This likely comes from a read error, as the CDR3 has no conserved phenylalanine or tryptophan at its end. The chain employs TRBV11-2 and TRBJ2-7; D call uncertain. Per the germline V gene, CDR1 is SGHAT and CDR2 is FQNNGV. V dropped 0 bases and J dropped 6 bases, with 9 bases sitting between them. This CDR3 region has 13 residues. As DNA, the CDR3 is TGTGCCAGCAGCTTAGAGCCGGGCGCCGAGCAGTACCCC. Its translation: CASSLEPGAEQYP.

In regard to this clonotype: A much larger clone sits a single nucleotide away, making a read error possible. For the CDR3, the DNA is TGTGTCAGCAGTTCACCAACACGGACAGGGGCCTCCTATGGCTACACCTTC. Its translation: CVSSSPTRTGASYGYTF. The V call is TRBV28, the J call TRBJ1-2; the match to TRBD1 covers 9 bases. CDR3 length: 17 residues. The germline gives CDR1 MDHEN, CDR2 SYDVKM.

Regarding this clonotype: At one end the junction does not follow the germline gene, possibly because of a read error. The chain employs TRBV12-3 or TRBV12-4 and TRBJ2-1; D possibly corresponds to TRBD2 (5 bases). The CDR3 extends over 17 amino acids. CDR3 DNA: TGTTCCAGCAGTTCAACCCTATCGAACGGGACCTACAATGAGCAGTTCTTC. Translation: CSSSSTLSNGTYNEQFF.